The text below deals with one T cell receptor beta chain. No antigen is known for it. The sample originates from a study of T cell responses to AZD1222 COVID-19 vaccine. Study findings and constraints: There were mostly white British donors and more females than males, and clonal diversity was possibly underestimated. Close to half of all spike-specific TCRs reportedly target regions of the variants that are unmutated.

Sequencing was performed with immunoSEQ multiplex PCR; in TCRdb, only in-frame clones are kept and a portion is missing. The sample holds about 90,000 clones, 80% to 90% seen once. Germline CDR1 is LGHDT and CDR2 is YNNKEL (reference sequence). The CDR3 has 18 residues. The V and J ends lost 1 base and 0 bases respectively, with 13 bases between them. The clonotype was recovered from an adult in good health. The genes are TRBV3-1 (or the pseudogene TRBV3-2) and TRBJ2-6, with D tentatively TRBD2 (5 bases). The specimen was peripheral blood, collected on day 0 of AZD1222 vaccination. CDR3 DNA sequence: TGTGCCAGCAGCCAAGTCCCAGGAGGAGGCTCTGGGGCCAACGTCCTGACTTTC. Translated, it gives CASSQVPGGGSGANVLTF.